Presented here are 20 T cell receptor beta chains from one specimen sequenced in a study of T cells in Graves' hyperthyroidism and ophthalmopathy. RNA transcripts were the template for amplifying TCR beta CDR3 regions. The TCR CDR3 first-round RT-PCR relied on the HTBI primer set. TCRdb reanalysed the multiplex PCR reads using MiXCR and keeps one entry per CDR3 protein. The sample contains hundreds of thousands of distinct CDR3 sequences, roughly 17% of which appear only once. Source material: blood. These receptors all stem from a woman under 30 with Graves' hyperthyroidism.

CDR3 DNA: TGTGCCAGTACCTTCAGCGGGAGTGGGACCGCCTACAATGAGCAGTTCTTC. Translating gives CASTFSGSGTAYNEQFF. The rearrangement uses TRBV19 and TRBJ2-1, with 8 bases lining up with TRBD2. The germline V gene encodes CDR1 LNHDA and CDR2 SQIVND (reference sequence). J was trimmed by 2 bases and V by 7 bases; bases with no gene match: 13. The length of the CDR3 is 17 residues.

This sequence joins TRBV7-2 and TRBJ2-7, with TRBD2 identical over 10 bases. The CDR3 covers 18 residues. Germline V CDR1 and CDR2: SGHTA, FQGNSA. V trimming: 0 bases; J trimming: 0 bases; junction bases outside the gene matches: 8. Written as DNA, the CDR3 is TGTGCCAGCAGCTTAGCGTGGTATGCTAGCGGGGGCTCCTACGAGCAGTACTTC. It specifies CASSLAWYASGGSYEQYF.

This clonotype came up many times. The gene calls are TRBV7-9 and TRBJ2-5; D gene ambiguous. This CDR3 spans 13 amino acids. Trimming removed 5 bases at V and 5 bases at J, with 12 bases between. CDR1 and CDR2 from the germline V gene are SEHNR and FQNEAQ (reference sequence). The CDR3 loop is CASSLTRTETQYF. The CDR3 DNA reads TGTGCCAGCAGCCTCACACGGACCGAGACCCAGTACTTC.

This clonotype was counted ten times or more. The J gene is TRBJ2-3, the V gene TRBV6-2 or TRBV6-3; 11 bases map to TRBD2. The CDR3 covers 18 residues. Looked up from germline, CDR1 is MNHEY and CDR2 is SVGEGT. V lost 4 bases to trimming and J lost 0 bases; unmatched junction nucleotides: 9. In DNA, the CDR3 is TGTGCCAGCAGTTCTCGACTAGCGGGACTATCTAGCACAGATACGCAGTATTTT. Translation gives CASSSRLAGLSSTDTQYF.

The gene calls are TRBV19 and TRBJ1-6; TRBD1 might be the D (6 bases). Trimming took 7 bases from V and 7 from J, leaving 17 bases between them. The germline V gene has CDR1 LNHDA and CDR2 SQIVND (reference sequence). The CDR3 covers 15 residues. The DNA of the CDR3 is TGTGCCAGTACCTACGACTACAGGGTCAATTCACCCCTCCACTTT. Translated: CASTYDYRVNSPLHF.

A few counts support this clonotype. The chain is built from TRBV24-1 and TRBJ2-5, with D perhaps given as TRBD1 or TRBD2 (7 bases each). The V end was cut by 4 bases, the J end by 4 bases, with 18 bases between. This CDR3 contains 16 residues. Germline CDR1 reads KGHDR; CDR2 reads SFDVKD. The CDR3 nucleotides are TGTGCCACCAGTGAGGGGGGGACAGACTTCCGAGAGACCCAGTACTTC. Amino acid sequence: CATSEGGTDFRETQYF.

There are many counts of this clonotype. The chain employs TRBV5-1 and TRBJ2-3; 8 nucleotides align to TRBD2. V shed 5 bases and J 0 bases; nucleotides not matched to a gene: 5. CDR3 length: 15 amino acids. Germline lookup yields CDR1 SGHRS and CDR2 YFSETQ. CDR3 sequence: CASRLTSESTDTQYF. As DNA, the CDR3 is TGCGCCAGCAGACTGACTAGCGAAAGCACAGATACGCAGTATTTT.

This clonotype was counted only a few times. The chain combines TRBV7-8 with TRBJ2-1; 9 bases agree with TRBD2. The junction had 13 bases not matched to a gene; V was cut back by 5 bases and J by 8 bases. Germline-derived CDR1 and CDR2 are SGHVS and FQNEAQ. The CDR3 sequence is 16 residues long. CDR3: CASSPRGGRGGYEQFF. CDR3 sequence (DNA): TGTGCCAGCAGCCCTAGGGGAGGGCGGGGGGGCTATGAGCAGTTCTTC.

This clonotype was observed many times. The chain combines TRBV11-2 with TRBJ2-5; 10 bases map to TRBD1. The ends lost 5 bases at V and 5 bases at J; junction bases unmatched: 14. The CDR3 covers 17 residues. The germline CDR1 and CDR2 sequences are SGHAT and FQNNGV. The CDR3 is CASSPTRDRGYRETQYF. Written as DNA, the CDR3 is TGTGCCAGCAGCCCCACTCGGGACAGGGGATATCGGGAGACCCAGTACTTC.

In its sample, this clonotype was seen many times. The gene calls are TRBV6-1 and TRBJ1-2; D unclear. The CDR3 is made up of 13 amino acids. Deletions cut 4 bases from V and 0 bases from J, with 6 bases between. CDR1 is MNHNS, CDR2 SASEGT, per germline. CDR3 nucleotides: TGTGCCAGCAGTGGAGGGCCTAACTATGGCTACACCTTC. It codes for CASSGGPNYGYTF.

This clonotype was counted between two and nine times. This rearrangement joins TRBV3-1 to TRBJ1-1; D not certain. V was shortened by 3 bases and J by 0 bases, with 5 bases between the two germline ends. Germline CDR1 is LGHDT and CDR2 is YNNKEL (reference sequence). CDR3 size: 13 residues. The CDR3 nucleotides are TGTGCCAGCAGCCATAGCCTGAACACTGAAGCTTTCTTT. Protein sequence: CASSHSLNTEAFF.

This clonotype was counted a few times. DNA of the CDR3: TGTGCCAGCAGAAACCCCCGGACGGCCTCCTACGAGCAGTACTTC. It specifies CASRNPRTASYEQYF. The rearrangement links TRBV6-2 or TRBV6-3 to TRBJ2-7, with D uncertain. Germline CDR1 is MNHEY and CDR2 is SVGEGT. This CDR3 has 15 amino acids. Trimming removed 6 bases at V and 0 bases at J, with 15 bases between.

This clonotype was seen ten or more times. The J gene is TRBJ1-1, the V gene TRBV18; 8 bases line up with TRBD1. V lost 0 bases to trimming and J lost 4 bases; unmatched junction nucleotides: 7. The CDR3 is 16 residues long. The germline V gene encodes CDR1 KGHSH and CDR2 LQKENI. CDR3 nucleotide sequence: TGTGCCAGCTCACCACCGACAGGGGATGCGGCCACTGAAGCTTTCTTT. This gives the protein CASSPPTGDAATEAFF.

There are many counts of this clonotype. The V and J genes are TRBV4-1 and TRBJ1-5; 8 positions match TRBD1. CDR1 is MGHRA and CDR2 is YSYEKL in the germline V gene. V was pared by 1 base and J by 3 bases, with 2 bases of the junction left unmatched. The CDR3 spans 15 residues. The CDR3 here is CASSQGQGNNQPQHF. The CDR3, as DNA: TGCGCCAGCAGCCAAGGACAGGGGAACAATCAGCCCCAGCATTTT.

This chain uses TRBV15 with TRBJ1-1, with no clear D. Germline V gene sequence: CDR1 LNHNV, CDR2 YYDKDF (reference sequence). Trimming shortened V by 3 bases and J by 7 bases, and 9 bases separated the two germline ends. The CDR3 is 12 residues long. CDR3 bases: TGTGCCACCAGCAGTTCTACAGTTGAAGCTTTCTTT. Its translation is CATSSSTVEAFF.

This clonotype was seen many times. The chain recombines TRBV12-3 or TRBV12-4 with TRBJ1-4; no reliable D call. V shed 2 bases and J shed 8 bases, with 9 bases lying between them. The CDR3 spans 13 residues. Here the CDR3 DNA reads TGTGCCAGCAGTTTACTCGAGGAAGAAAAACTGTTTTTT. Its protein is CASSLLEEEKLFF.

The chain is built from TRBV20-1 and TRBJ2-7; D possibly corresponds to TRBD2 (6 bases). The CDR3 is made up of 12 amino acids. Germline values: CDR1 DFQATT, CDR2 SNEGSKA (reference sequence). Between the trimmed V and J ends, which lost 6 bases and 3 bases, there was a span of 12 bases. The DNA for the CDR3 is TGCAGTGCGGAGGGATTCCTCTACGAGCAGTACTTC. It is translated as CSAEGFLYEQYF.

Notes on this clonotype: A read error may be the cause here, since a much bigger clone is one base away. The rearrangement links TRBV29-1 to TRBJ2-7; 7 bases align to TRBD1. Judging by the DNA end, TRBJ2-1 fits better; the J call may be wrong. The CDR3 extends over 12 amino acids. Germline assignment: CDR1 SQVTM and CDR2 ANQGSEA. Here the CDR3 DNA reads TGCAGCGTTGAAAGGACAGGCTACGAGCAGTTCTTC. Translating gives CSVERTGYEQFF.

This clonotype was found many times. CDR3 in amino acids: CSVAGGRLAGARGEQYF. The DNA for the CDR3 is TGCAGCGTTGCAGGGGGCCGGCTAGCGGGGGCGAGGGGGGAGCAGTACTTC. This chain uses TRBV29-1 with TRBJ2-7; 10 bases align to TRBD2. With V trimmed by 4 bases and J by 7 bases, 19 bases remained unmatched. Germline-derived CDR1 and CDR2 are SQVTM and ANQGSEA. The CDR3 is 17 amino acids.

This clonotype was counted many times. The rearrangement joins TRBV12-5 to TRBJ2-7, with 8 bases lining up with TRBD2. J lost 0 bases, V lost 2 bases, and 6 bases had no gene match. From germline, CDR1 is LGHNT and CDR2 FRNRAP. This CDR3 is built from 16 residues. The CDR3 region is CASGLTISGDSYEQYF. CDR3 in DNA: TGTGCTAGTGGTTTGACGATTAGCGGGGACTCCTACGAGCAGTACTTC.